The T cell receptor beta chain described here comes from a study of blood T cell repertoires in COVID-19. Across the whole study: In each case, the material was cDNA or gDNA derived from T cells, B-cell-depleted T cells, or PBMCs.

Clinical history as reported by participants underpinned cohort assignment. Original processing notes: Amplification of reference gene primers provided the estimated nucleated cell counts. Measured with immunoSEQ multiplex PCR; TCRdb has only the in-frame clones, and not every one. V, J and clone size are those of that table, while D and trimming were read from the DNA. Of more than 350,000 clones detected, around nine tenths appear once; the ten largest clones hold 1.4% to 1.5%. Germline V gives CDR1 LGHDT, CDR2 YNNKEL (reference sequence). The V segment lost 7 bases and the J segment 8 bases; nucleotides outside the gene matches: 13. This CDR3 is built from 16 residues.

This TCR was recovered from a woman aged 18-29 years who had been exposed to COVID-19. The sequenced sample was PBMCs or T cells enriched from blood (not recorded which). This chain uses TRBV3-1 (or the pseudogene TRBV3-2) with TRBJ2-1; 11 bases agree with TRBD1. The CDR3, as DNA: TGTGCCAGCAACCTATATGGTTTGGGACAGGGGGATGAGCAGTTCTTC. Its translation is CASNLYGLGQGDEQFF.